One and the same sample provided the 4 T cell receptor beta chains below, sequenced in a study of control samples from healthy donors and cancer patients. This table comes from immunoSEQ multiplex PCR, and its TCRdb copy is limited to in-frame clones, with some not included. This table holds approximately 150,000 clones, 93% found once. The source material was blood. Receptors originate from a man aged 18 to 29 in good health.

The chain employs TRBV3-1 (or the pseudogene TRBV3-2) and TRBJ1-2, with TRBD1 matching over 7 bases. This CDR3 is 14 amino acids long. Trimming took 3 bases from V and 7 from J; bases not matched to a gene: 8. Looked up from germline, CDR1 is LGHDT and CDR2 is YNNKEL (reference sequence). This chain's CDR3 is CASSQPDRVGGYTF. CDR3 nucleotide sequence: TGTGCCAGCAGCCAGCCAGACAGGGTAGGTGGCTACACCTTC.

This clone came up once. The chain couples TRBV11-2 to TRBJ1-4, with D hard to call. Germline V gene lookup returns CDR1 SGHAT and CDR2 FQNNGV. This CDR3 contains 15 residues. V was shortened by 5 bases and J by 5 bases, with 15 bases between the two germline ends. The DNA for the CDR3 is TGTGCCAGCAGCCCCTCCCAGGCCAGAAATGAAAAACTGTTTTTT. Its protein product is CASSPSQARNEKLFF.

CDR3 DNA: TGTGCCATCAGGGACCTAGGGTACCCCTACGAGCAGTACTTC. Protein sequence: CAIRDLGYPYEQYF. The rearrangement uses TRBV10-3 and TRBJ2-7; the D is unclear. The V and J ends lost 6 bases and 2 bases respectively, with 14 bases between them. The CDR3 runs to 14 residues. Germline V CDR1 and CDR2: ENHRY, SYGVKD.

As regards this clone: One end of the junction does not line up with germline, which may come from a read error. J is TRBJ1-1 and V is TRBV29-1; TRBD1 agrees at 8 bases. Germline V lookup: CDR1 SQVTM, CDR2 ANQGSEA. The CDR3 is made up of 13 amino acids. CDR3 residues: CSVANPGTGLPNF. The CDR3 region has the DNA TGCAGCGTTGCGAACCCCGGGACAGGCTTACCTAATTTT.